This TCR beta chain originates from a study of T cell clones after liver transplantation. Assay used: immunoSEQ multiplex PCR; TCRdb lists only in-frame clones, some missing. Of around 6,100 clones listed, about 84% are singletons. The CDR3 sequence is 16 residues long. Trimming at V came to 3 bases and at J to 4 bases, leaving 9 bases not matched to a gene. Germline V gives CDR1 SEHNR, CDR2 FQNEAQ (reference sequence). This sample comprised CD8+ T cells from blood, obtained before liver transplant. The source of this sequence is a human donor who received a liver transplant. V is TRBV7-9 and J is TRBJ2-5; 9 bases agree with TRBD2. Here the CDR3 reads CASSFGTGGLAETQYF. The DNA of the CDR3 is TGTGCCAGCAGCTTCGGGACGGGGGGACTAGCAGAGACCCAGTACTTC.